This passage covers 30 T cell receptor beta chains from one sample sequenced in a study of cytomegalovirus exposure and HLA in healthy donors. It was with 60 Vbeta and 13 Jbeta primers that the PCR ran. Assay used: immunoSEQ multiplex PCR; TCRdb lists only in-frame clones, some missing. The table lists about 100,000 clones. Input material: PBMCs. The receptors originated from a man aged 50 to 60 in good health and CMV-seronegative.

V and J are TRBV4-1 and TRBJ2-2; 8 bases fit TRBD2. Losses at the gene ends were 0 bases for V and 4 bases for J; bases not matched to a gene: 10. CDR3 length equals 18 residues. Germline CDR1 MGHRA, CDR2 YSYEKL. The CDR3 here is CASSQDRGGLVGTGELFF. The DNA for the CDR3 is TGCGCCAGCAGCCAAGATCGGGGGGGACTAGTCGGCACCGGGGAGCTGTTTTTT.

The CDR3 DNA sequence: TGCGCCAGCAGCCAAGAGGGACAGGGGGCGAGGACTGAAGCTTTCTTT. Protein product: CASSQEGQGARTEAFF. The chain couples TRBV4-3 to TRBJ1-1; 12 nucleotides line up with TRBD1. V was clipped by 0 bases and J by 5 bases; unmatched bases: 4. The CDR3 totals 16 residues. From germline, CDR1 is LGHNA and CDR2 YSLEER.

This sequence joins TRBV7-2 and TRBJ2-5, with a tentative D call TRBD1 (5 bases). The CDR3 runs 11 residues. V lost 5 bases and J lost 8, with 9 bases in between. Germline lookup yields CDR1 SGHTA and CDR2 FQGNSA. DNA for the CDR3: TGTGCCAGCAGCAGGGGTTATACCCAGTACTTC. Protein product: CASSRGYTQYF.

The CDR3 DNA follows: TGTGCCAGCAGTCAAACGGGACTCCAGGAGGAGACCCAGTACTTC. Its protein is CASSQTGLQEETQYF. This rearrangement joins TRBV11-3 to TRBJ2-5, with D perhaps matching TRBD2 (6 bases). Germline lookup yields CDR1 SGHNT and CDR2 YENEEA. Trimming stripped 6 bases from V and 5 bases from J, with 19 bases between. The CDR3 consists of 15 residues.

About this clone itself: Other DNA sequences within the sample encode an identical CDR3. J is TRBJ2-5 and V is TRBV18, with TRBD1 matching 9 bases. This CDR3 has 16 amino acids. Germline lookup yields CDR1 KGHSH and CDR2 LQKENI. The ends lost 0 bases at V and 4 bases at J; junction bases unmatched: 6. CDR3 in amino acids: CASSPPLQGAGETQYF. CDR3 nucleotide sequence: TGTGCCAGCTCACCACCGCTACAGGGGGCCGGAGAGACCCAGTACTTC. Together with reference TRBV18 and TRBJ2-5, the CDR3 gives the full variable domain: NAGVMQNPRHLVRRRGQEARLRCSPMKGHSHVYWYRQLPEEGLKFMVYLQKENIIDESGMPKERFSAEFPKEGPSILRIQQVVRGDSAAYFCASSPPLQGAGETQYFGPGTRLLVL.

J is TRBJ2-7 and V is TRBV15; maybe TRBD2 (7 bases). The V gene lost 5 bases and the J gene lost 4 bases, with 18 bases spanning the gap. The CDR3 length is 15 residues. Germline V lookup: CDR1 LNHNV, CDR2 YYDKDF (reference sequence). The chain's CDR3 is CATSRRGGIGYEQYF. Here the CDR3 DNA reads TGTGCCACCAGCCGAAGGGGGGGCATTGGTTACGAGCAGTACTTC.

The chain has TRBV27 and TRBJ1-1; D might be TRBD1 (6 bases). Germline CDR1 and CDR2: MNHEY and SMNVEV (reference sequence). Trimming took off 9 bases at V and 4 bases at J, with 12 bases between the two ends. The CDR3 totals 12 residues. CDR3 residues: CASFTQGTEAFF. The CDR3, as DNA: TGTGCCAGTTTCACACAGGGCACTGAAGCTTTCTTT.

This sequence joins TRBV19 and TRBJ1-2; tentatively, D is TRBD1 (5 bases). Trimming left V 3 bases short and J 8 bases short, with 16 bases between. Germline V gene data show CDR1 as LNHDA and CDR2 as SQIVND (reference sequence). The CDR3 runs to 14 residues. CDR3 in DNA: TGTGCCAGTAGTATCCGAGTAGACAGCTACGGCTACACCTTC. Encoded protein: CASSIRVDSYGYTF.

CDR3 residues: CASSDRGPNTGELFF. As DNA, the CDR3 is TGTGCCAGCAGCGACAGGGGGCCGAACACCGGGGAGCTGTTTTTT. V is TRBV9 and J is TRBJ2-2; 9 positions agree with TRBD1. V gave up 3 bases and J gave up 0 bases; unmatched junction bases: 0. This CDR3 is 15 amino acids long. Germline V gene lookup returns CDR1 SGDLS and CDR2 YYNGEE.

The genes are TRBV29-1 and TRBJ2-1, with D maybe TRBD1 (7 bases). V lost 4 bases to trimming and J lost 9 bases, with 28 bases between them. The CDR3 spans 17 residues. Germline V lookup: CDR1 SQVTM, CDR2 ANQGSEA. The CDR3 loop reads CSVGGFTGELTAGEQFF. In nucleotides, the CDR3 is TGCAGCGTTGGAGGTTTTACAGGGGAGTTAACAGCGGGTGAGCAGTTCTTC.

The V call is TRBV4-3, the J call TRBJ2-1; TRBD1 agrees at 9 bases. Germline V gene lookup returns CDR1 LGHNA and CDR2 YSLEER. V was pared by 0 bases and J by 8 bases, with 17 bases of the junction left unmatched. This CDR3 is built from 19 residues. CDR3: CASSQDNSEWTGAIDEQFF. The CDR3 DNA reads as TGCGCCAGCAGCCAAGATAACTCGGAGTGGACAGGGGCAATCGATGAGCAGTTCTTC.

V gene TRBV5-1 combines with J gene TRBJ1-1, with D possibly TRBD1 on 5 matching bases. Germline CDR1 and CDR2: SGHRS and YFSETQ. CDR3 length equals 16 residues. Trimming cost V 0 bases and J 1 base, with 13 bases left between them. This CDR3 is CASSLVGGVANTEAFF. The CDR3 DNA is TGCGCCAGCAGCTTGGTGGGGGGGGTGGCGAACACTGAAGCTTTCTTT.

The gene calls are TRBV18 and TRBJ1-1; D remains unclear. Germline loops: CDR1 KGHSH, CDR2 LQKENI. This CDR3 has 13 amino acids. V was cut by 3 bases and J by 11 bases, with 16 bases left in between. Here the CDR3 DNA reads TGTGCCAGCTCACCGGTTCGGGAAGTGGGGGCTTTCTTT. Translating gives CASSPVREVGAFF.

The chain recombines TRBV27 with TRBJ2-7; D gene ambiguous. The CDR3 consists of 11 residues. Germline CDR1 MNHEY, CDR2 SMNVEV (reference sequence). Trimming removed 8 bases at V and 3 bases at J, with 8 bases between. CDR3 in DNA: TGTGCCAGCGGCAGTCGCTACGAGCAGTACTTC. Translating it yields CASGSRYEQYF.

To note about this clone: Additional DNA sequences in this sample encode the identical CDR3. The V gene is TRBV19, the J gene TRBJ2-1; 11 nucleotides align to TRBD2. This CDR3 region has 15 residues. Losses at the gene ends were 5 bases for V and 3 bases for J; bases not matched to a gene: 3. The germline gives CDR1 LNHDA, CDR2 SQIVND (reference sequence). The CDR3 loop reads CASSLLAGGYNEQFF. The CDR3 DNA follows: TGTGCCAGTAGTCTTCTAGCGGGGGGCTACAATGAGCAGTTCTTC.

This chain connects TRBV19 to TRBJ1-5; D unclear. The germline CDR1 and CDR2 sequences are LNHDA and SQIVND (reference sequence). The CDR3 extends over 14 amino acids. Deletions cut 4 bases from V and 4 bases from J, with 11 bases between. The CDR3 sequence is CASSRRLQNQPQHF. For the CDR3, the DNA is TGTGCCAGTAGTAGGAGACTGCAGAATCAGCCCCAGCATTTT.

V and J are TRBV5-5 and TRBJ1-3, with D hard to call. The CDR3 loop spans 15 amino acids. Germline V gene lookup returns CDR1 SGHKS and CDR2 YYEKEE (reference sequence). Trimming left V 0 bases short and J 4 bases short, with 11 bases between. CDR3 amino acids: CASSLAITMGNTIYF. The DNA for the CDR3 is TGTGCCAGCAGCTTGGCCATTACAATGGGAAACACCATATATTTT.

V and J are TRBV9 and TRBJ2-2; 8 nucleotides agree with TRBD2. Germline trimming cut 4 bases from V and 4 bases from J; bases unmatched to any gene: 12. This CDR3 contains 17 residues. Germline values: CDR1 SGDLS, CDR2 YYNGEE. The CDR3 sequence: CASSPTPGLGGTGELFF. The CDR3 DNA follows: TGTGCCAGCAGCCCAACGCCGGGACTAGGCGGCACCGGGGAGCTGTTTTTT.

V usage is TRBV4-1 and J usage is TRBJ2-3; a weak D match, TRBD2 (6 bases). Germline-derived CDR1 and CDR2 are MGHRA and YSYEKL. This CDR3 has 16 residues. Trimming stripped 0 bases from V and 0 bases from J, with 10 bases between. CDR3 coding DNA: TGCGCCAGCAGCCAAGACTCAAGCGGGAGCACAGATACGCAGTATTTT. This sequence encodes CASSQDSSGSTDTQYF.

The V call is TRBV4-1, the J call TRBJ1-1, with 10 bases aligning to TRBD1. The trim removed 3 bases at V and 5 bases at J, leaving 6 bases unmatched. The V gene's germline CDR1 is MGHRA and CDR2 YSYEKL. CDR3 size: 15 residues. The CDR3 DNA reads TGCGCCAGCAGCCAGGGACAGGGGTTCGTAACTGAAGCTTTCTTT. Translation: CASSQGQGFVTEAFF.

The CDR3 coding sequence is TGTGCCAGCAGCCCGGACAGGCTTGCCGAGCAGTACTTC. It specifies CASSPDRLAEQYF. The chain joins TRBV7-2 to TRBJ2-7; 7 bases match TRBD1. Trimming took 5 bases from V and 6 from J; bases not matched to a gene: 7. Germline V gene data show CDR1 as SGHTA and CDR2 as FQGNSA. CDR3 size: 13 residues.

V and J are TRBV5-4 and TRBJ1-3; TRBD1 is a possible D gene (5 bases). This CDR3 spans 14 amino acids. The V gene's germline CDR1 is SGHNT and CDR2 YYREEE (reference sequence). Trimming pared 3 bases from V and 0 bases from J, leaving 7 bases between. The CDR3 DNA sequence: TGTGCCAGCAGCTCCAGGGACTCTGGAAACACCATATATTTT. This codes for CASSSRDSGNTIYF.

The chain couples TRBV18 to TRBJ2-5, with 10 bases fitting TRBD1. CDR3 length: 14 residues. Looked up from germline, CDR1 is KGHSH and CDR2 is LQKENI. Trimming cost V 4 bases and J 1 base; bases outside gene matches: 0. This CDR3 reads CASSRQGAQETQYF. CDR3 bases: TGTGCCAGCTCACGACAGGGGGCCCAAGAGACCCAGTACTTC.

The chain recombines TRBV14 with TRBJ2-7; 8 bases map to TRBD1. Germline V lookup: CDR1 SGHDN, CDR2 FVKESK. This CDR3 is 17 amino acids long. V gave up 0 bases and J gave up 3 bases; unmatched junction bases: 10. This chain's CDR3 is CASSQDSVGTGFYEQYF. The CDR3 nucleotides are TGTGCCAGCAGCCAAGATTCCGTAGGGACAGGTTTCTACGAGCAGTACTTC.

DNA for the CDR3: TGTGCCTGGAATCGAGGACAGGCGTCCGTCTCTGGCTACACCTTC. As protein: CAWNRGQASVSGYTF. V gene TRBV30 combines with J gene TRBJ1-2, with 7 bases matching TRBD1. The junction had 15 bases not matched to a gene; V was cut back by 4 bases and J by 7 bases. Germline CDR1 reads GTSNPN; CDR2 reads SVGIG (reference sequence). The CDR3 consists of 15 residues.

V is TRBV15 and J is TRBJ1-1, with 9 bases that match TRBD1. The germline CDR1 and CDR2 sequences are LNHNV and YYDKDF (reference sequence). CDR3 length: 13 amino acids. V was pared by 3 bases and J by 4 bases, with 0 bases of the junction left unmatched. This CDR3 reads CATSRTGGTEAFF. The CDR3 DNA is TGTGCCACCAGCAGGACAGGGGGCACTGAAGCTTTCTTT.

The V call is TRBV11-3, the J call TRBJ2-4; D may be TRBD1 (6 bases). V lost 5 bases and J 4 bases, leaving 21 bases between the germline ends. The CDR3 totals 17 residues. Germline assignment: CDR1 SGHNT and CDR2 YENEEA. Here the CDR3 reads CASSPTYTGQRKNIQYF. The CDR3 nucleotides are TGTGCCAGCAGCCCCACATACACCGGACAGAGGAAAAACATTCAGTACTTC.

This chain connects TRBV28 to TRBJ2-1; TRBD1 matches 8 bases. The CDR3 is 15 residues long. The germline CDR1 and CDR2 sequences are MDHEN and SYDVKM. The junction had 10 bases not matched to a gene; V was cut back by 4 bases and J by 8 bases. CDR3 nucleotides: TGTGCCAGCAGTTCCCAGGGGGCCGGTAACGATGAGCAGTTCTTC. Translated: CASSSQGAGNDEQFF.

The V and J genes are TRBV4-3 and TRBJ2-5; TRBD2 matches at 10 bases. CDR1 LGHNA and CDR2 YSLEER come from the germline V gene. There are 17 residues in the CDR3. Trimming took 1 base from V and 4 from J; bases not matched to a gene: 9. CDR3 DNA sequence: TGCGCCAGCAGCCAAGGGTATTTAGCGGGAGGACCAGAGACCCAGTACTTC. Amino acids: CASSQGYLAGGPETQYF.

The chain combines TRBV6-5 with TRBJ2-5; possible D gene TRBD2, 6 bases. CDR1 is MNHEY, CDR2 SVGAGI, per germline. The CDR3 has 15 residues. The ends were cut back, 0 bases at V and 4 bases at J, with 12 bases in the middle. As DNA, the CDR3 is TGTGCCAGCAGTTACTCCCTAGGAGGGTTAGAGACCCAGTACTTC. Amino acids: CASSYSLGGLETQYF.